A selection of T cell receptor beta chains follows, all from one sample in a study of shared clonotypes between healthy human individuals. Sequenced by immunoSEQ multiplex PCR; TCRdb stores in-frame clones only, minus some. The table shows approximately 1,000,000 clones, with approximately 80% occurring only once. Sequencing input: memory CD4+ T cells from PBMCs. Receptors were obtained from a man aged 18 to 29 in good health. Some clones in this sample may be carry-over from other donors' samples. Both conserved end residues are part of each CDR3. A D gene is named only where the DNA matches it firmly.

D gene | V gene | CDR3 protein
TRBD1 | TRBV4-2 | CASSRLGDRGQPQHF
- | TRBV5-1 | CASSLQGDWGDEQFF
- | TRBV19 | CASSIEGVTQYF
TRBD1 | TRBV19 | CASRGQGLRVSGNTIYF
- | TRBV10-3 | CAISRGQGATEQFF
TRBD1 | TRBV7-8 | CASSLGRQGIELFF
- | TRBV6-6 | CASGMTTNEKLFF
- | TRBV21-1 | CASSRRIMTSGGDYEQYF
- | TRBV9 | CASSDRGMVGTQYF
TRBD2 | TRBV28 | CASSLAGTSAQETQYF
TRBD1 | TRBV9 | CASSVLAGQAQETQYF
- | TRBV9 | CASSVAYAGELFF
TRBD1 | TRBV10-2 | CASRPGTVYEQYF
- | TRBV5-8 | CASSLGQHYGYTF
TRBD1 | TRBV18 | CASSPPGQYEQYF
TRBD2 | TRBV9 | CASSAAGTSGETQYF
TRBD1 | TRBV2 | CASSGRWGQGGHEQYF
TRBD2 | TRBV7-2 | CASSLGAGTSSYEQYF
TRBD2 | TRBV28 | CASSSPAGGLRETQYF
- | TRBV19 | CASSRYYGYTF
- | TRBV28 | CASSRLGLYEQYF
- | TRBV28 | CATFSSGANVLTF
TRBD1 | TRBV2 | CASSYPDLSGTEKNIQYF
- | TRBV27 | CASSLSSNDMNKQFF
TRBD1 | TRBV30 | CAWGTGSQETQYF
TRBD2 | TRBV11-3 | CASSEGTSGRAGELFF
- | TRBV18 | CASSPPSWEETQYF
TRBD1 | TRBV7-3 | CASSLSGTGDSPLHF
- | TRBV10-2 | CASRPGGRTDTQYF
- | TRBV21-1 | CASSNWGDSQETQYF
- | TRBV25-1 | CASSEGRAGDEQFF
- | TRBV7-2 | CASSALDTQYF
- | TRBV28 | CASNTNSQGMTEAFF
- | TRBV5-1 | CASSPRDTAGGYTF
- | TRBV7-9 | CASSFPGLPNNEQFF
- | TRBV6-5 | CASSEERNTEAFF
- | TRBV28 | CASSLGSREQYF
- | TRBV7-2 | CASSSDRWDEKLFF
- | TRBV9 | CASSGGTDTNYGYTF
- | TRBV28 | CASSFFTGSGTYNEQFF
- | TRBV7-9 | CASSLAPGARETQYF
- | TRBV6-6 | CASSPIGRGGYEQYF
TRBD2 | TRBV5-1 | CASSFSGRAVEQYF
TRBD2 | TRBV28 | CASSPRGRATDTQYF
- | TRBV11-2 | CASRRGGASYEQYF
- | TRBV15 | CATSLGGTVAKNIQYF
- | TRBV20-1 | CSAPAGNTIYF
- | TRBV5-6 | CASSFLGTQYF
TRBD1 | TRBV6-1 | CASSEGTGANYGYTF
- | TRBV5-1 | CASGDISSYEQYF
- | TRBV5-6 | CASSLGGGYTF
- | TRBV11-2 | CASSPGYEQYF
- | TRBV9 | CASSVAPGATYEQYF
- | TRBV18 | CASSPTTAGTEAFF
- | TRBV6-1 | CASSVVGDSNQPQHF
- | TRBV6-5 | CASKPTGRSGNTIYF
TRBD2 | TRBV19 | CASSLAGTSGSTDTQYF